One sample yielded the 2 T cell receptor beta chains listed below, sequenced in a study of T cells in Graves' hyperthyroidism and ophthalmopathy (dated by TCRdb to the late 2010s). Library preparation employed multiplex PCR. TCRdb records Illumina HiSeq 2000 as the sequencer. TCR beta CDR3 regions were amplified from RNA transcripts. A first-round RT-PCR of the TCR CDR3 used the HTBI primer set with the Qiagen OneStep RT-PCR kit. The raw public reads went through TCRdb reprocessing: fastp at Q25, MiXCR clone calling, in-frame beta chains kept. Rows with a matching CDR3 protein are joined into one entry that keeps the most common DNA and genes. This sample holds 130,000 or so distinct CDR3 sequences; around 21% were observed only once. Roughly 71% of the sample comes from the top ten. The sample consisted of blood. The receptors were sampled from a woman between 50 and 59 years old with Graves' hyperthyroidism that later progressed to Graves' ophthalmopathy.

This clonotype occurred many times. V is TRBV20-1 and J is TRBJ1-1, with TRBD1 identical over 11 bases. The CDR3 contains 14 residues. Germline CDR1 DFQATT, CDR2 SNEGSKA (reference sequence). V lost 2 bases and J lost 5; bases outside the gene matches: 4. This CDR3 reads CSARQGQGVTEAFF. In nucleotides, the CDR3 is TGCAGTGCTAGACAGGGACAGGGGGTAACTGAAGCTTTCTTT.

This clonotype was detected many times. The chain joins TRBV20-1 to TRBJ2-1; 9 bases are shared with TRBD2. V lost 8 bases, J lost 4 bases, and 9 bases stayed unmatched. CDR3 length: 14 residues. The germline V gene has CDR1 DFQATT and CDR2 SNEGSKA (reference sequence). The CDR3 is CSHSISGRYNEQFF. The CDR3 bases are TGCAGTCACTCAATTAGCGGGAGATACAATGAGCAGTTCTTC.